Listed below are T cell receptor beta chains from one sample, sequenced in a study of blood T cell repertoires in COVID-19. Assay used: immunoSEQ multiplex PCR; TCRdb lists only in-frame clones, some missing. The top ten hold about 5.7% of the sample, which has roughly 180,000 clones, 81% seen once. The sample consisted of PBMCs or T cells enriched from blood (not recorded which). These receptors came from a woman aged 40 to 50 with acute COVID-19. The CDR3 runs from the conserved cysteine through the conserved F or W. A D gene is named only where the DNA matches it firmly. Clone size is not always given. Where it is, it says once, few, many or a class for expanded clones.

CDR3 DNA: TGTGCCAGTAGCGAGGGTTCAAGCTATGGCTACACCTTC
CDR3 protein: CASSEGSSYGYTF
J gene: TRBJ1-2
clone size: .
V gene: TRBV19
D gene: .

CDR3 DNA: TGTGCCAGTAGATACCCGGGACAGGCTAACTATGGCTACACCTTC
CDR3 protein: CASRYPGQANYGYTF
J gene: TRBJ1-2
clone size: .
V gene: TRBV19
D gene: TRBD1

CDR3 DNA: TGTGCCAGCAGCCCAAGTAGCGGGAGGGTTCTGGAGACCCAGTACTTC
CDR3 protein: CASSPSSGRVLETQYF
J gene: TRBJ2-5
clone size: .
V gene: TRBV7-2
D gene: TRBD2

CDR3 DNA: TGTGCCAGCAGTTTCGCGTCGGGCTACGAGCAGTACTTC
CDR3 protein: CASSFASGYEQYF
J gene: TRBJ2-7
clone size: .
V gene: TRBV12-3/TRBV12-4
D gene: .

CDR3 DNA: TGTGCCAGCAGCCTCGATAGTAACACAGATACGCAGTATTTT
CDR3 protein: CASSLDSNTDTQYF
J gene: TRBJ2-3
clone size: .
V gene: TRBV7-3
D gene: .

CDR3 DNA: TGCGCCAGCAGTGAAGAGACCCGAGGTTCCTACGAGCAGTACTTC
CDR3 protein: CASSEETRGSYEQYF
J gene: TRBJ2-7
clone size: .
V gene: TRBV10-2
D gene: .

CDR3 DNA: TGCAGCGTTGAGGGAGGACGGGCGGGAAATGAGCAGTTCTTC
CDR3 protein: CSVEGGRAGNEQFF
J gene: TRBJ2-1
clone size: few
V gene: TRBV29-1
D gene: .

CDR3 DNA: TGTGCCAGCAAAGGGGATGGAAACACCATATATTTT
CDR3 protein: CASKGDGNTIYF
J gene: TRBJ1-3
clone size: .
V gene: TRBV14
D gene: .

CDR3 DNA: TGTGCCAGCAGCCCCGGGAGGATTGGAAACACCATATATTTT
CDR3 protein: CASSPGRIGNTIYF
J gene: TRBJ1-3
clone size: once
V gene: TRBV9
D gene: .

CDR3 DNA: TGTGCCAGCAGGGGTGTAGCGGGGTCTAGCACAGATACGCAGTATTTT
CDR3 protein: CASRGVAGSSTDTQYF
J gene: TRBJ2-3
clone size: .
V gene: TRBV27
D gene: TRBD2

CDR3 DNA: TGTGCCAGCAGTTTAATTGGCGATACGCAGTATTTT
CDR3 protein: CASSLIGDTQYF
J gene: TRBJ2-3
clone size: .
V gene: TRBV12-3/TRBV12-4
D gene: .

CDR3 DNA: TGTGCCTGGAGCAGACAGGGGGCTAATGAAAAACTGTTTTTT
CDR3 protein: CAWSRQGANEKLFF
J gene: TRBJ1-4
clone size: .
V gene: TRBV30
D gene: TRBD1

CDR3 DNA: TGTGCCAGCAGCCATGCTCAGGGGTCGGATACGCAGTATTTT
CDR3 protein: CASSHAQGSDTQYF
J gene: TRBJ2-3
clone size: .
V gene: TRBV14
D gene: .

CDR3 DNA: TGTGCCAGCAGCACGGGACTAGCGGGAGTCGCAGATACGCAGTATTTT
CDR3 protein: CASSTGLAGVADTQYF
J gene: TRBJ2-3
clone size: .
V gene: TRBV7-9
D gene: TRBD2

CDR3 DNA: TGTGCCACCAGCAGAGGTGAACAGAGTGCTGAAGCTTTCTTT
CDR3 protein: CATSRGEQSAEAFF
J gene: TRBJ1-1
clone size: .
V gene: TRBV15
D gene: .

CDR3 DNA: TGTGCCAGCAGTGATACGTTCGAACACCTGAATTCACCCCTCCACTTT
CDR3 protein: CASSDTFEHLNSPLHF
J gene: TRBJ1-6
clone size: once
V gene: TRBV6-1
D gene: .

CDR3 DNA: TGTGCCAGCAGCGAGGGCCTTACTTCCTCCTATAATTCACCCCTCCACTTT
CDR3 protein: CASSEGLTSSYNSPLHF
J gene: TRBJ1-6
clone size: .
V gene: TRBV7-2
D gene: .

CDR3 DNA: TGTGCCAGCAGCTTAGCGACTTTTAAGACGGGAGGGGATGGCTACACCTTC
CDR3 protein: CASSLATFKTGGDGYTF
J gene: TRBJ1-2
clone size: .
V gene: TRBV7-2
D gene: .

CDR3 DNA: TGTGCCAGCTCACCGAACTCGAGGACAGGGGAAGGCTATGGCTACACCTTC
CDR3 protein: CASSPNSRTGEGYGYTF
J gene: TRBJ1-2
clone size: few
V gene: TRBV18
D gene: TRBD1

CDR3 DNA: TGCGCCAGCAGTGAGACAGGCCAGCCCCAGCATTTT
CDR3 protein: CASSETGQPQHF
J gene: TRBJ1-5
clone size: .
V gene: TRBV10-2
D gene: .

CDR3 DNA: TGTGCCAGCAGTAAAGGACTAGCGGGAGAGTTGTCCTACAATGAGCAGTTCTTC
CDR3 protein: CASSKGLAGELSYNEQFF
J gene: TRBJ2-1
clone size: few
V gene: TRBV25-1
D gene: TRBD2

CDR3 DNA: TGTGCCAGCAGCACCGCCGAGGGGACAGGGGGCAACTATGGCTACACCTTC
CDR3 protein: CASSTAEGTGGNYGYTF
J gene: TRBJ1-2
clone size: once
V gene: TRBV5-4
D gene: TRBD1

CDR3 DNA: TGTGCCAGCAGCTCCCTTAGCGGGAGGGTCAATGAGCAGTTCTTC
CDR3 protein: CASSSLSGRVNEQFF
J gene: TRBJ2-1
clone size: few
V gene: TRBV7-2
D gene: TRBD2

CDR3 DNA: TGCGCCAGCAGCCAAGATTTAGCTAGCTCAGATACGCAGTATTTT
CDR3 protein: CASSQDLASSDTQYF
J gene: TRBJ2-3
clone size: .
V gene: TRBV4-1
D gene: .

CDR3 DNA: TGCAGCGTGGCTGTCGACAGGCCCGTCAACTATGGCTACACCTTC
CDR3 protein: CSVAVDRPVNYGYTF
J gene: TRBJ1-2
clone size: .
V gene: TRBV29-1
D gene: .

CDR3 DNA: TGTGCCAGCAGCCAAAAACCGGGACAGGGGGACTATGGCTACACCTTC
CDR3 protein: CASSQKPGQGDYGYTF
J gene: TRBJ1-2
clone size: once
V gene: TRBV3-1/TRBV3-2
D gene: TRBD1

CDR3 DNA: TGTGCCAGCAGTGAAGCCCTGGTTGCCGGGACAGTGATGTACGAGCAGTACTTC
CDR3 protein: CASSEALVAGTVMYEQYF
J gene: TRBJ2-7
clone size: .
V gene: TRBV6-1
D gene: TRBD1

CDR3 DNA: TGTGCCAGCAGCGTGTTGGCTAGCACAGATACGCAGTATTTT
CDR3 protein: CASSVLASTDTQYF
J gene: TRBJ2-3
clone size: .
V gene: TRBV9
D gene: .

CDR3 DNA: TGTGCCAGCAGCGCCCAGACAGGATTTTATGAGCAGTTCTTC
CDR3 protein: CASSAQTGFYEQFF
J gene: TRBJ2-1
clone size: .
V gene: TRBV9
D gene: .

CDR3 DNA: TGTGCCAGCAGTTCCAATAGCGGGAGAAACAATGAGCAGTTCTTC
CDR3 protein: CASSSNSGRNNEQFF
J gene: TRBJ2-1
clone size: many
V gene: TRBV6-5
D gene: TRBD2

CDR3 DNA: TGCGCCAGCAGCTTTCTTACCACAGGGGGCAACACTGAAGCTTTCTTT
CDR3 protein: CASSFLTTGGNTEAFF
J gene: TRBJ1-1
clone size: .
V gene: TRBV5-1
D gene: TRBD1

CDR3 DNA: TGTGCCATCAGTGGGGCCTTCAGGGGGACTGAAGCTTTCTTT
CDR3 protein: CAISGAFRGTEAFF
J gene: TRBJ1-1
clone size: .
V gene: TRBV10-3
D gene: TRBD1

CDR3 DNA: TGTGCCAGCAGCGTAGGGGGCGGGAACCTTCAAGAGACCCAGTACTTC
CDR3 protein: CASSVGGGNLQETQYF
J gene: TRBJ2-5
clone size: .
V gene: TRBV9
D gene: .

CDR3 DNA: TGTGCCAGCAGTTCACAGGGGATCGGTCAGCCCCAGCATTTT
CDR3 protein: CASSSQGIGQPQHF
J gene: TRBJ1-5
clone size: .
V gene: TRBV6-5
D gene: TRBD1

CDR3 DNA: TGTGCCACCAGTGAACGCAGACAGGAGACCCAGTACTTC
CDR3 protein: CATSERRQETQYF
J gene: TRBJ2-5
clone size: .
V gene: TRBV24-1
D gene: .

CDR3 DNA: TGTGCCAGCAGCATCCGGCGTACAGGGGGATACGGTGAAAAACTGTTTTTT
CDR3 protein: CASSIRRTGGYGEKLFF
J gene: TRBJ1-4
clone size: .
V gene: TRBV13
D gene: TRBD1

CDR3 DNA: TGTGCCAGCAGCTCGGGGACTAGCGGGAGGACGAGGGGTTACAATGAGCAGTTCTTC
CDR3 protein: CASSSGTSGRTRGYNEQFF
J gene: TRBJ2-1
clone size: few
V gene: TRBV5-4
D gene: TRBD2